One and the same sample provided the 29 T cell receptor beta chains below, sequenced in a study of human thymus T cells. Obtained as resections during corrective heart surgery, the thymus tissue was then studied. The data were produced by immunoSEQ multiplex PCR, yet TCRdb's version contains in-frame clones alone and is incomplete. The sample holds fewer than 90,000 clones; around 96% are singletons and the top ten take roughly 0.03%. The sequencing input was thymus tissue. These receptors were obtained from a boy in the first two years of life with a congenital heart defect but otherwise immunologically healthy.

The CDR3 reads CASSRRGGGDYNEQFF. CDR3 in DNA: TGCGCCAGCAGCCGCCGGGGCGGGGGGGATTACAATGAGCAGTTCTTC. The chain employs TRBV5-1 and TRBJ2-1, with 9 bases aligning to TRBD2. The length of the CDR3 is 16 residues. Germline V gene sequence: CDR1 SGHRS, CDR2 YFSETQ. Trimming removed 4 bases from V and 4 bases from J; junction bases left unmatched: 9.

The rearrangement links TRBV12-5 to TRBJ1-1, with D unclear. V lost 1 base and J 7 bases, leaving 19 bases between the germline ends. The CDR3 length is 16 residues. The germline CDR1 and CDR2 sequences are LGHNT and FRNRAP. This chain's CDR3 is CASGLEWQAPLDEAFF. In DNA, the CDR3 is TGTGCTAGTGGTTTGGAGTGGCAGGCTCCCCTTGATGAAGCTTTCTTT.

This clone was picked up one time. The chain is built from TRBV27 and TRBJ2-1; D is ambiguous. The CDR3 is 16 amino acids. CDR1 is MNHEY and CDR2 is SMNVEV in the germline V gene (reference sequence). With 0 bases removed from V and 0 bases from J, the gap between germline ends came to 9 bases. The CDR3, as DNA: TGTGCCAGCAGTTTATCTAAGGATCGCTCCTACAATGAGCAGTTCTTC. It is translated as CASSLSKDRSYNEQFF.

The chain links TRBV27 to TRBJ1-1, with TRBD1 as a possible D gene (6 bases). CDR1 and CDR2 from the germline V gene are MNHEY and SMNVEV (reference sequence). CDR3 length equals 16 residues. The ends were cut back, 4 bases at V and 5 bases at J, with 20 bases in the middle. DNA for the CDR3: TGTGCCAGCAGTTGGGAGGGGGGGGCGCTTGGTACTGAAGCTTTCTTT. Protein product: CASSWEGGALGTEAFF.

This chain joins TRBV6-5 and TRBJ1-2; D remains ambiguous. In germline, CDR1 is MNHEY, CDR2 SVGAGI. Trimming removed 2 bases at V and 3 bases at J, with 16 bases between. This CDR3 comprises 16 residues. The CDR3 coding sequence is TGTGCCAGCAGTTACAGGGCCCTCCATGGGGACTATGGCTACACCTTC. Protein sequence: CASSYRALHGDYGYTF.

The V call is TRBV6-1, the J call TRBJ2-3; 8 nucleotides align to TRBD2. Losses at the gene ends were 1 base for V and 4 bases for J; bases not matched to a gene: 10. This CDR3 has 17 amino acids. Germline CDR1 MNHNS, CDR2 SASEGT. The CDR3 DNA reads TGTGCCAGCAGTGAAGAGGAGAGCGGGAGTTTCGCAGATACGCAGTATTTT. Its translation: CASSEEESGSFADTQYF.

V gene TRBV6-1 combines with J gene TRBJ2-5; possible D gene TRBD1, 5 bases. Germline lookup yields CDR1 MNHNS and CDR2 SASEGT. There are 15 residues in the CDR3. The ends were cut back, 3 bases at V and 5 bases at J, with 16 bases in the middle. The CDR3 bases are TGTGCCAGCAGTGACAGGGTCCGCCAAGGGGAGACCCAGTACTTC. Translating it yields CASSDRVRQGETQYF.

The chain joins TRBV27 to TRBJ2-3; D is ambiguous. The CDR3 is 23 amino acids. The ends were cut back, 6 bases at V and 0 bases at J, with 37 bases in the middle. In germline, CDR1 is MNHEY, CDR2 SMNVEV (reference sequence). CDR3 nucleotide sequence: TGTGCCAGCAGAGTTTTTACCGGAGCTAGGATCAACTCTTCCTGCTCTAGCACAGATACGCAGTATTTT. This sequence encodes CASRVFTGARINSSCSSTDTQYF.

This clone was seen once. The rearrangement uses TRBV28 and TRBJ2-7; D is unresolved. CDR1 and CDR2 from the germline V gene are MDHEN and SYDVKM. V lost 2 bases to trimming and J lost 2 bases, with 13 bases between them. The CDR3 is 15 residues long. The CDR3 loop reads CASSLRVGAAYEQYF. CDR3 nucleotide sequence: TGTGCCAGCAGTTTACGGGTAGGTGCCGCCTACGAGCAGTACTTC.

The gene calls are TRBV7-2 and TRBJ1-2; no reliable D call. Trimming cost V 2 bases and J 2 bases, with 21 bases left between them. The CDR3 sequence is 18 residues long. Germline CDR1 reads SGHTA; CDR2 reads FQGNSA. CDR3 DNA: TGTGCCAGCAGCTTATATTCATCCCATCTATCCCGGAACTATGGCTACACCTTC. Translation gives CASSLYSSHLSRNYGYTF.

The chain combines TRBV7-2 with TRBJ2-2; 7 positions match TRBD2. Per germline, CDR1 SGHTA and CDR2 FQGNSA. V lost 5 bases, J lost 1 base, and 10 bases stayed unmatched. The CDR3 totals 17 residues. The CDR3 nucleotides read TGTGCCAGCAGCCAATGGGACTGCGGGGGGAACACCGGGGAGCTGTTTTTT. Its translation is CASSQWDCGGNTGELFF.

The chain is built from TRBV4-3 and TRBJ2-2; 7 nucleotides align to TRBD1. The ends lost 0 bases at V and 0 bases at J; junction bases unmatched: 19. The V gene's germline CDR1 is LGHNA and CDR2 YSLEER. The length of the CDR3 is 22 residues. CDR3 residues: CASSQDRVTGSPVGANTGELFF. CDR3 bases: TGCGCCAGCAGCCAAGACCGGGTGACAGGGTCTCCCGTGGGGGCGAACACCGGGGAGCTGTTTTTT.

This clone appeared a few times. The sample contains more than one DNA sequence encoding this CDR3. This chain uses TRBV6-1 with TRBJ2-7; 11 nucleotides match TRBD1. From germline, CDR1 is MNHNS and CDR2 SASEGT. The CDR3 loop spans 13 amino acids. The trim removed 4 bases at V and 4 bases at J, leaving 0 bases unmatched. The CDR3, as DNA: TGTGCCAGCAGTGGGGACAGGGGGTACGAGCAGTACTTC. Translating gives CASSGDRGYEQYF.

CDR3 sequence: CASTMGRGYGYTF. The DNA of the CDR3 is TGTGCCAGCACTATGGGGAGGGGCTATGGCTACACCTTC. The chain employs TRBV5-6 and TRBJ1-2; TRBD1 is a possible D gene (5 bases). The CDR3 runs to 13 residues. CDR1 SGHDT and CDR2 YYEEEE come from the germline V gene. Trimming removed 6 bases at V and 4 bases at J, with 13 bases between.

This chain joins TRBV18 and TRBJ2-7; 12 bases agree with TRBD1. The CDR3 totals 13 residues. V lost 8 bases to trimming and J lost 7 bases; unmatched junction nucleotides: 6. Germline-derived CDR1 and CDR2 are KGHSH and LQKENI. The CDR3 bases are TGTGCCAGCGCGGGACAGGGGGCGTGGGAGCAGTACTTC. This codes for CASAGQGAWEQYF.

The rearrangement uses TRBV28 and TRBJ1-2; TRBD1 might be the D (5 bases). Germline values: CDR1 MDHEN, CDR2 SYDVKM. Trimming cost V 2 bases and J 4 bases, with 14 bases left between them. The CDR3 has 15 residues. The CDR3 spells CASSLGPGGSYGYTF. CDR3 sequence (DNA): TGTGCCAGCAGTTTAGGGCCCGGGGGGTCCTATGGCTACACCTTC.

J is TRBJ2-1 and V is TRBV7-9; 7 bases line up with TRBD1. V gave up 3 bases and J gave up 8 bases; unmatched junction bases: 7. CDR1 and CDR2 (germline): SEHNR, FQNEAQ (reference sequence). The CDR3 is 14 residues long. The CDR3 is CASSFGQDSHEQFF. The CDR3 region has the DNA TGTGCCAGCAGCTTTGGACAGGACTCGCATGAGCAGTTCTTC. Using reference TRBV7-9 and TRBJ2-1 for the parts outside the CDR3, the full variable domain is DTGVSQNPRHKITKRGQNVTFRCDPISEHNRLYWYRQTLGQGPEFLTYFQNEAQLEKSRLLSDRFSAERPKGSFSTLEIQRTEQGDSAMYLCASSFGQDSHEQFFGPGTRLTVL.

The genes are TRBV28 and TRBJ2-7; no reliable D call. Germline CDR1 reads MDHEN; CDR2 reads SYDVKM. V gave up 2 bases and J gave up 1 base, with 3 bases separating them. This CDR3 spans 12 amino acids. This chain's CDR3 is CASSLNSYEQYF. The CDR3 region has the DNA TGTGCCAGCAGTTTAAATTCCTACGAGCAGTACTTC. Complete variable domain (other parts from reference TRBV28 and TRBJ2-7): DVKVTQSSRYLVKRTGEKVFLECVQDMDHENMFWYRQDPGLGLRLIYFSYDVKMKEKGDIPEGYSVSREKKERFSLILESASTNQTSMYLCASSLNSYEQYFGPGTRLTVT.

The chain has TRBV19 and TRBJ1-5, with D tentatively TRBD1 (5 bases). Trimming took off 3 bases at V and 3 bases at J, with 9 bases between the two ends. The CDR3 contains 14 residues. Germline V gives CDR1 LNHDA, CDR2 SQIVND (reference sequence). For the CDR3, the DNA is TGTGCCAGTAGTATCTGGGGCGACAATCAGCCCCAGCATTTT. This encodes CASSIWGDNQPQHF.

The chain is built from TRBV6-1 and TRBJ2-7; 9 bases fit TRBD1. V shed 2 bases, J shed 4 bases, and the junction held 9 bases outside the gene matches. The germline gives CDR1 MNHNS, CDR2 SASEGT. The CDR3 has 16 amino acids. The CDR3 DNA reads TGTGCCAGCAGTGAACTTGAAACAGGGGGCACGTACGAGCAGTACTTC. This gives the protein CASSELETGGTYEQYF.

The chain uses TRBV5-1 and TRBJ2-1, with TRBD2 matching 14 bases. Per the germline V gene, CDR1 is SGHRS and CDR2 is YFSETQ. The ends lost 3 bases at V and 4 bases at J; junction bases unmatched: 6. CDR3 length: 17 amino acids. CDR3 nucleotide sequence: TGCGCCAGCAGCTCTGGACTAGCGGGAGGACGGTACAATGAGCAGTTCTTC. It translates to CASSSGLAGGRYNEQFF.

CDR3 DNA sequence: TGTGCCAGCAGCCAAGTCCCCGACAGGAGCTATGGCTACACCTTC. This gives the protein CASSQVPDRSYGYTF. This rearrangement joins TRBV14 to TRBJ1-2, with a possible D match to TRBD1 (6 bases). Germline lookup yields CDR1 SGHDN and CDR2 FVKESK. This CDR3 has 15 residues. Trimming took 1 base from V and 4 from J, leaving 13 bases between them.

The chain carries TRBV10-1 and TRBJ2-2, with TRBD2 as a possible D gene (5 bases). V was clipped by 3 bases and J by 6 bases, with 23 bases between them. Germline CDR1 and CDR2: WNHNN and SYGVQD (reference sequence). This CDR3 spans 18 amino acids. In DNA form, the CDR3 reads TGCGCCAGCAGTGATATTCATCGGGATCCGGGAAGTCCCGGGGAGCTGTTTTTT. This gives the protein CASSDIHRDPGSPGELFF.

This chain's CDR3 is CASSLGDRRGSKYNSPLHF. CDR3 coding DNA: TGTGCCAGCAGCTTGGGGGACAGGCGCGGCTCAAAGTATAATTCACCCCTCCACTTT. The chain combines TRBV5-4 with TRBJ1-6; 8 nucleotides agree with TRBD1. The CDR3 runs 19 residues. Germline CDR1 is SGHNT and CDR2 is YYREEE (reference sequence). With V trimmed by 0 bases and J by 4 bases, 12 bases remained unmatched. The full variable domain, in which reference TRBV5-4 and TRBJ1-6 provide the parts outside the CDR3, is ETGVTQSPTHLIKTRGQQVTLRCSSQSGHNTVSWYQQALGQGPQFIFQYYREEENGRGNFPPRFSGLQFPNYSSELNVNALELDDSALYLCASSLGDRRGSKYNSPLHFGNGTRLTVT.

The chain carries TRBV5-4 and TRBJ2-1, with D perhaps being TRBD1 or TRBD2 (6 bases each). Germline V lookup: CDR1 SGHNT, CDR2 YYREEE (reference sequence). The CDR3 consists of 17 residues. V was shortened by 0 bases and J by 5 bases, with 18 bases between the two germline ends. The CDR3, as DNA: TGTGCCAGCAGCTTGGCCGGGGGCCCTCTCCTAGACAATGAGCAGTTCTTC. This codes for CASSLAGGPLLDNEQFF.

The chain combines TRBV7-9 with TRBJ2-7; 8 bases are shared with TRBD1. The CDR3 loop spans 14 amino acids. Germline CDR1 and CDR2: SEHNR and FQNEAQ (reference sequence). Germline trimming cut 5 bases from V and 2 bases from J; bases unmatched to any gene: 5. The CDR3 DNA follows: TGTGCCAGCAGCGGCCGGGACAGGCCCTACGAGCAGTACTTC. It encodes CASSGRDRPYEQYF.

The CDR3 DNA sequence: TGTGCCAGCAGCTTGATTCAGAGTGGCTCGGACTACGAGCAGTACTTC. Encoded protein: CASSLIQSGSDYEQYF. The J gene is TRBJ2-7, the V gene TRBV7-2; D unresolved. Between the trimmed V and J ends, which lost 3 bases and 3 bases, there was a span of 18 bases. The CDR3 runs to 16 residues. Germline values: CDR1 SGHTA, CDR2 FQGNSA.

This sequence joins TRBV7-2 and TRBJ1-2; TRBD1 might be the D (6 bases). The germline V and J ends were trimmed by 5 bases and 0 bases, with 13 bases remaining between them. CDR3 length: 15 amino acids. The germline V gene encodes CDR1 SGHTA and CDR2 FQGNSA. CDR3: CASSPRGRPNYGYTF. DNA for the CDR3: TGTGCCAGCAGCCCAAGGGGGAGGCCTAACTATGGCTACACCTTC.

The gene calls are TRBV5-1 and TRBJ2-2; tentative D call: TRBD2 (6 bases). Trimming pared 4 bases from V and 7 bases from J, leaving 17 bases between. The CDR3 sequence is 15 residues long. The germline CDR1 and CDR2 sequences are SGHRS and YFSETQ. Here the CDR3 reads CASSPEGRVHGELFF. The CDR3 DNA reads TGCGCCAGCAGCCCGGAGGGTAGGGTTCACGGGGAGCTGTTTTTT.